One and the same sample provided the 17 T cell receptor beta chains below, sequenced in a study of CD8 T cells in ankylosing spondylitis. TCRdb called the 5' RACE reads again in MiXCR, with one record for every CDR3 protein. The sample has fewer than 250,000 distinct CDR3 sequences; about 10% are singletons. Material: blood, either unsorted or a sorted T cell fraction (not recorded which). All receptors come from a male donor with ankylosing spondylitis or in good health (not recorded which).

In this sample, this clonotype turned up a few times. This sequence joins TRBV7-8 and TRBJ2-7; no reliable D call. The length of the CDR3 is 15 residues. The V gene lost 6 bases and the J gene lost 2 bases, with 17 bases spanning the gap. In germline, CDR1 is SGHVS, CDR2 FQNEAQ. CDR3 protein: CASRPLQLQPYEQYF. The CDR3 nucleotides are TGTGCCAGCAGACCGTTGCAGCTTCAGCCCTACGAGCAGTACTTC.

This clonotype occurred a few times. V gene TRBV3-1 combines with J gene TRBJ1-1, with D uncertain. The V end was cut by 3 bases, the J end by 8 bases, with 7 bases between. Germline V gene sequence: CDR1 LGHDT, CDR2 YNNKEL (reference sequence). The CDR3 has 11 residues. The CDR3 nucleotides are TGTGCCAGCAGCCAGCAGGCGGAAGCTTTCTTT. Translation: CASSQQAEAFF.

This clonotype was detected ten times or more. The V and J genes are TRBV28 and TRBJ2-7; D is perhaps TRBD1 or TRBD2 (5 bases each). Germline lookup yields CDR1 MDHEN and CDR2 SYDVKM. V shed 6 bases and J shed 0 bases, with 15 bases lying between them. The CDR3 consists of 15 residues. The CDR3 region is CASSSGAFSSYEQYF. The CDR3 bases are TGTGCCAGCAGCTCCGGGGCCTTCTCCTCCTACGAGCAGTACTTC. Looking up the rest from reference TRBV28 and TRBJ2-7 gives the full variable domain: DVKVTQSSRYLVKRTGEKVFLECVQDMDHENMFWYRQDPGLGLRLIYFSYDVKMKEKGDIPEGYSVSREKKERFSLILESASTNQTSMYLCASSSGAFSSYEQYFGPGTRLTVT.

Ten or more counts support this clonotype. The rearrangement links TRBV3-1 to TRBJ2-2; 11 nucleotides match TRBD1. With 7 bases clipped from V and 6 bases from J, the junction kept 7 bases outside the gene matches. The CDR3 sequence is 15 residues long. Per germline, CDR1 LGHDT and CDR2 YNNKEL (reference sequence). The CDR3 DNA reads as TGTGCCAGCACCGGACAGGGGGCAGGATCCGGGGAGCTGTTTTTT. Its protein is CASTGQGAGSGELFF.

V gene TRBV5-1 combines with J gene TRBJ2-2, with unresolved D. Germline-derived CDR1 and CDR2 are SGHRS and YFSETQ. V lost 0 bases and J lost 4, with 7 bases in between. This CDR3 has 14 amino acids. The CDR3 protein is CASSLDTRTGELFF. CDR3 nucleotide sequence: TGCGCCAGCAGCTTGGATACGCGCACCGGGGAGCTGTTTTTT.

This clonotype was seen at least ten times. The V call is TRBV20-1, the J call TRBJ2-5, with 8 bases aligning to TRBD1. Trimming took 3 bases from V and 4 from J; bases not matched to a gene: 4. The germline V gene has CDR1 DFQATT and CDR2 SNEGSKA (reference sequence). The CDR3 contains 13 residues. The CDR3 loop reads CSARLRGRETQYF. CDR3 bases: TGCAGTGCTAGGCTCAGGGGGCGAGAGACCCAGTACTTC.

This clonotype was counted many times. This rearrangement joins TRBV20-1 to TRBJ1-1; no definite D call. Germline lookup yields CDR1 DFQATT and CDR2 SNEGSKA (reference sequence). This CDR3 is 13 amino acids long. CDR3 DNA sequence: TGCCTCAGTAGGGCCACTTCGAACACTGAAGCTTTCTTT. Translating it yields CLSRATSNTEAFF.

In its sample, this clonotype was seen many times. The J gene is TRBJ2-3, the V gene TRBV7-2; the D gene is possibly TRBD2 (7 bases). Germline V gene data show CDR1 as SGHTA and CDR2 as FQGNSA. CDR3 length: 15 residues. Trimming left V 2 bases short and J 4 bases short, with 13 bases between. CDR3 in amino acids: CASSLRGGWADTQYF. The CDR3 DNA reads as TGTGCCAGCAGCTTAAGGGGGGGGTGGGCAGATACGCAGTATTTT.

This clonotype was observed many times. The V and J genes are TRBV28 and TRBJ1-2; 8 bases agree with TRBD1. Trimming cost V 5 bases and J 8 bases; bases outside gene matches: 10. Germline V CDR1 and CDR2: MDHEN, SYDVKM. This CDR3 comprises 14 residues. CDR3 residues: CASSEDREWGGYTF. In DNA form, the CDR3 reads TGTGCCAGCAGTGAGGACAGGGAGTGGGGGGGCTACACCTTC.

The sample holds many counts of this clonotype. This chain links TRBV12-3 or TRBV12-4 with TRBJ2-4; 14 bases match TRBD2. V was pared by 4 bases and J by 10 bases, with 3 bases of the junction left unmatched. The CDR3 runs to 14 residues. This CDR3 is CASSSTSGGGIQYF. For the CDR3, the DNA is TGTGCCAGCAGTTCGACTAGCGGGGGGGGTATTCAGTACTTC.

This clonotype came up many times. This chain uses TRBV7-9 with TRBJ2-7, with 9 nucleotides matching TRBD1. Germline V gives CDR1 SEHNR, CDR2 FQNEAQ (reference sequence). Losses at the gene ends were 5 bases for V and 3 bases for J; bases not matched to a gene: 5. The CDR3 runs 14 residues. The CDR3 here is CASSKPDRGYEQYF. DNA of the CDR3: TGTGCCAGCAGCAAACCGGACAGGGGCTACGAGCAGTACTTC.

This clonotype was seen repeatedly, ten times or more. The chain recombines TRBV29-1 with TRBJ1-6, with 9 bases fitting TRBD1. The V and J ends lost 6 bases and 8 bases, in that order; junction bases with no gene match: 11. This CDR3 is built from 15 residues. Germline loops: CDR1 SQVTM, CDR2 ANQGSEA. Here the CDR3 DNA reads TGCAGCGTCAGGGGGACAGGGCCTTCGGATTCACCCCTCCACTTT. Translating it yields CSVRGTGPSDSPLHF.

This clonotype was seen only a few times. The CDR3 here is CASSAYPSGMAGVGNEQFF. The DNA of the CDR3 is TGTGCCAGCAGTGCCTACCCAAGCGGGATGGCGGGGGTTGGGAATGAGCAGTTCTTC. The chain recombines TRBV2 with TRBJ2-1, with 7 bases identical to TRBD2. Germline values: CDR1 SNHLY, CDR2 FYNNEI. Trimming took 4 bases from V and 7 from J; bases not matched to a gene: 22. The CDR3 contains 19 residues.

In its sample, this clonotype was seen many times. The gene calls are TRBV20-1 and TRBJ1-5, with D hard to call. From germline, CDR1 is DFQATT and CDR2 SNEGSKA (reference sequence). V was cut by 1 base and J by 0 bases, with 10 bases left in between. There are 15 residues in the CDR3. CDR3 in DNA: TGCAGTGCTAGAGTCAGTCAGTATAGCAATCAGCCCCAGCATTTT. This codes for CSARVSQYSNQPQHF.

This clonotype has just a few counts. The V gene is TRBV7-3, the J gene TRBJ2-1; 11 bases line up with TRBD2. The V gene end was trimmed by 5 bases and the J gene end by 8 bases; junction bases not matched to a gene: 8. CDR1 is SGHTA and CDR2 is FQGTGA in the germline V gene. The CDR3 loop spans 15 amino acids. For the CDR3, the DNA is TGTGCCAGCAGCCGTAGTAGCGGGGGGGCCTATGAGCAGTTCTTC. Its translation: CASSRSSGGAYEQFF.

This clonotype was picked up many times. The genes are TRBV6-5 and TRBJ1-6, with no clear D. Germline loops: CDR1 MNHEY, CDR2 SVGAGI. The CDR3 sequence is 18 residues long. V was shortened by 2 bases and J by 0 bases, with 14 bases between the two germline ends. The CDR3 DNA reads TGTGCCAGCAGTTACGAGGCAGGATCGAGCTCCTATAATTCACCCCTCCACTTT. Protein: CASSYEAGSSSYNSPLHF.

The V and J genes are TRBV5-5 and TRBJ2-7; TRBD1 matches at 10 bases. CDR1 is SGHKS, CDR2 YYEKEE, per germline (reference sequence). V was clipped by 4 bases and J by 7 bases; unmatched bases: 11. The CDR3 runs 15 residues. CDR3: CASSIQGQGIEEQYF. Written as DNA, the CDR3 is TGTGCCAGCAGCATCCAGGGACAGGGGATCGAAGAGCAGTACTTC.